One and the same sample provided the 9 T cell receptor beta chains below, sequenced in a study of blood T cells in healthy people across ages. Using a J-beta primer mix together with a sample-barcoded 5' primer, a second PCR was run for roughly 7 to 12 cycles. TCRdb passed the 5' RACE reads through MiXCR, listing each CDR3 protein once. In the table there are around 1.5 million distinct CDR3 sequences, about 31% of which are singletons. The material sequenced was blood. These receptors came from a woman in her 30s in good health.

The rearrangement joins TRBV6-2 or TRBV6-3 to TRBJ1-6; 8 bases line up with TRBD1. V lost 5 bases to trimming and J lost 7 bases; unmatched junction nucleotides: 7. Germline V CDR1 and CDR2: MNHEY, SVGEGT. There are 15 residues in the CDR3. Here the CDR3 reads CASSGDRLRNSPLHF. CDR3 nucleotides: TGTGCCAGCAGTGGGGACAGGTTGAGGAATTCACCCCTCCACTTT.

The table lists this clonotype with a few counts. The chain combines TRBV20-1 with TRBJ1-1, with D unresolved. The V and J ends lost 3 bases and 1 base respectively, with 15 bases between them. Germline loops: CDR1 DFQATT, CDR2 SNEGSKA (reference sequence). The CDR3 covers 15 residues. CDR3 sequence reads: CSASPGEGWNTEAFF. The CDR3 coding sequence is TGCAGTGCTAGCCCCGGGGAGGGCTGGAACACTGAAGCTTTCTTT.

With respect to this clonotype: One end of the junction is discordant with germline, which a read error may explain. The CDR3 loop is CTSSEPPPTDTQYF. The CDR3 DNA reads TGTACCAGCAGTGAACCTCCCCCCACAGATACGCAGTATTTT. The V and J genes are TRBV25-1 and TRBJ2-3, with D unclear. CDR3 length equals 14 residues. Germline V gene data show CDR1 as MGHDK and CDR2 as SYGVNS. Full variable domain (missing parts from reference TRBV25-1 and TRBJ2-3): EADIYQTPRYLVIGTGKKITLECSQTMGHDKMYWYQQDPGMELHLIHYSYGVNSTEKGDLSSESTVSRIRTEHFPLTLESARPSHTSQYLCTSSEPPPTDTQYFGPGTRLTVL.

The rearrangement joins TRBV6-1 to TRBJ2-1; D is undetermined. The DNA end is more similar to TRBJ2-7, so the J call may be wrong. Looked up from germline, CDR1 is MNHNS and CDR2 is SASEGT. This CDR3 spans 14 amino acids. The CDR3 DNA reads TGTGCCAGCAGGGAGATTGGAAGGGCCTACGAGCAGTACTTC. Encoded protein: CASREIGRAYEQYF.

Comment on this clonotype: Mismatch with germline at one junction end may stem from a read error. The chain couples TRBV27 to TRBJ2-3; 11 bases map to TRBD2. Germline V lookup: CDR1 MNHEY, CDR2 SMNVEV (reference sequence). The length of the CDR3 is 16 residues. Here the CDR3 reads CASTPSGRPSADMQYF. In nucleotides, the CDR3 is TGTGCCAGCACTCCTAGCGGGAGGCCTAGCGCAGATATGCAGTATTTT.

The chain carries TRBV3-1 and TRBJ2-1; 14 positions agree with TRBD2. CDR1 LGHDT and CDR2 YNNKEL come from the germline V gene (reference sequence). The CDR3 totals 21 residues. V lost 1 base, J lost 0 bases, and 11 bases stayed unmatched. The CDR3 coding sequence is TGTGCCAGCAGCCAAGTGGTATTCGGGACTAGCGGGAGTTTCTCCTACAATGAGCAGTTCTTC. As protein: CASSQVVFGTSGSFSYNEQFF.

The CDR3 sequence is CASNTLARGPISTDTQYF. The CDR3 DNA reads as TGTGCCAGCAACACCTTGGCACGAGGGCCAATCAGCACAGATACGCAGTATTTT. This rearrangement joins TRBV28 to TRBJ2-3; weak D call: TRBD2 (5 bases). V lost 7 bases to trimming and J lost 0 bases, with 23 bases between them. Germline V lookup: CDR1 MDHEN, CDR2 SYDVKM. CDR3 length: 18 amino acids.

In regard to this clonotype: This could be a read error, since a much larger clone is one nucleotide away. The J gene is TRBJ1-2, the V gene TRBV20-1, with D perhaps TRBD1 (5 bases). Germline V lookup: CDR1 DFQATT, CDR2 SNEGSKA (reference sequence). V dropped 4 bases and J dropped 7 bases, with 16 bases sitting between them. The CDR3 loop spans 13 amino acids. Here the CDR3 DNA reads TGCAGTGCTACCCTGATAGGGGAGGGTGGCTACACCTTC. Translation gives CSATLIGEGGYTF.

This clonotype was detected ten times or more. This chain joins TRBV4-2 and TRBJ2-1; D possibly corresponds to TRBD1 (6 bases). Germline CDR1 reads LGHNA; CDR2 reads YNFKEQ. The CDR3 has 17 amino acids. Trimming stripped 3 bases from V and 6 bases from J, with 21 bases between. The CDR3 sequence: CASSQSIRDIRLNEQFF. CDR3 nucleotide sequence: TGTGCCAGCAGCCAGAGTATCCGGGACATTCGCCTCAATGAGCAGTTCTTC.